The 5 T cell receptor beta chains in this list originate from one sample, sequenced in a study of human thymus T cells. Thymic material originated from resections removed in the course of corrective heart surgery. Only in-frame clones appear in the TCRdb table, and some are missing; sequencing was by immunoSEQ multiplex PCR. The table has some 80,000 clones, around 96% seen once. The sequencing sample was made of thymus tissue. Receptor source: a boy less than two years old with a congenital heart defect but otherwise immunologically healthy.

CDR3 region: CAISESIRQSSYNEQFF. CDR3 coding DNA: TGTGCCATCAGTGAGTCGATCAGGCAAAGCTCCTACAATGAGCAGTTCTTC. The chain couples TRBV10-3 to TRBJ2-1; D unclear. CDR1 and CDR2 (germline): ENHRY, SYGVKD. V was pared by 0 bases and J by 0 bases, with 12 bases between. The CDR3 covers 17 residues.

The chain joins TRBV19 to TRBJ2-1; 10 bases align to TRBD1. The CDR3 has 14 amino acids. With 6 bases clipped from V and 6 bases from J, the junction kept 5 bases outside the gene matches. CDR1 and CDR2 from the germline V gene are LNHDA and SQIVND (reference sequence). In nucleotides, the CDR3 is TGTGCCAGTAGCAGACAGGGGGCAAGCAATGAGCAGTTCTTC. Translated, it gives CASSRQGASNEQFF.

The chain has TRBV18 and TRBJ1-5, with D possibly being TRBD1 (5 bases). The V and J ends lost 0 bases and 6 bases respectively, with 12 bases between them. The CDR3 sequence is 15 residues long. CDR1 is KGHSH and CDR2 is LQKENI in the germline V gene. The CDR3, as DNA: TGTGCCAGCTCACCACCGATCCCAGGGTTTCAGCCCCAGCATTTT. Encoded protein: CASSPPIPGFQPQHF.

The J gene is TRBJ1-5, the V gene TRBV6-1, with no clear D. Germline V gene data show CDR1 as MNHNS and CDR2 as SASEGT. V lost 2 bases and J lost 0, with 11 bases in between. CDR3 size: 16 residues. CDR3 bases: TGTGCCAGCAGTGAAAAAGGCATTTATAGCAATCAGCCCCAGCATTTT. Its protein is CASSEKGIYSNQPQHF.

The chain recombines TRBV29-1 with TRBJ2-3, with no clear D. The germline V gene encodes CDR1 SQVTM and CDR2 ANQGSEA. V gave up 4 bases and J gave up 2 bases, with 16 bases separating them. The CDR3 extends over 15 amino acids. The DNA for the CDR3 is TGCAGCGTTGTAGGTGGGTTGACTTACACAGATACGCAGTATTTT. Residues: CSVVGGLTYTDTQYF.